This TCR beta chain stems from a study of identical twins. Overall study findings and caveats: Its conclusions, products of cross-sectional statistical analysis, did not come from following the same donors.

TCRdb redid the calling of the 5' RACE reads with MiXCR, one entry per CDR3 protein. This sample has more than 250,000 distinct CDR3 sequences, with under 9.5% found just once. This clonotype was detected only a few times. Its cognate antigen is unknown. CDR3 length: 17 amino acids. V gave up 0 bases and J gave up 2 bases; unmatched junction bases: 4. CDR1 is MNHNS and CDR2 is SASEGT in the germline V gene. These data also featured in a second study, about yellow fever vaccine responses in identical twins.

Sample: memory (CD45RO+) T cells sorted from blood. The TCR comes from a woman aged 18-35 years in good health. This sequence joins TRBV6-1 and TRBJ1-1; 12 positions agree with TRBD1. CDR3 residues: CASSEALGTGGNTEAFF. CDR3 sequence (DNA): TGTGCCAGCAGTGAAGCGCTCGGGACAGGGGGCAACACTGAAGCTTTCTTT.